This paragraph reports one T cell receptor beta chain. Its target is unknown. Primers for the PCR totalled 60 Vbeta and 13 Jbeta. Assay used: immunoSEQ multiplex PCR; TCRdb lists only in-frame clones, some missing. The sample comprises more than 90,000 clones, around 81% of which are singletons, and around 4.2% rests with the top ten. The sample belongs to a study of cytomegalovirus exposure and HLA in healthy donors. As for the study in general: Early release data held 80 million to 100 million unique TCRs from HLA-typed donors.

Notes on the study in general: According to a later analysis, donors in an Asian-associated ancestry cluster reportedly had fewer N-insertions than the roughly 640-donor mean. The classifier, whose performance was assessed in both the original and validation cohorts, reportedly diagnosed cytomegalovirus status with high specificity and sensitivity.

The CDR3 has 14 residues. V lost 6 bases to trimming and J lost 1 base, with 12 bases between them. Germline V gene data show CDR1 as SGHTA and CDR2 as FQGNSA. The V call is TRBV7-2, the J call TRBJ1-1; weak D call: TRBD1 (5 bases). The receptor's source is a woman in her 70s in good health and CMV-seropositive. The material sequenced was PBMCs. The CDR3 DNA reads TGTGCCAGCAGGGAGGGGAAGGGGAACACTGAAGCTTTCTTT. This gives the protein CASREGKGNTEAFF.